What follows describes a single T cell receptor beta chain. The data were produced by immunoSEQ multiplex PCR, yet TCRdb's version contains in-frame clones alone and is incomplete. Among about 250,000 clones listed, 65% to 90% were seen once. Researchers sorted participants into cohorts using their self-reported clinical history. These data originate in a study of blood T cell repertoires in COVID-19. The wider study: PBMCs, B-cell-depleted T cells, or T cells were the source of the cDNA or gDNA that made up the material.

Trimming removed 3 bases from V and 4 bases from J; junction bases left unmatched: 6. This CDR3 spans 14 amino acids. CDR1 and CDR2 (germline): SGHAT, FQNNGV. The clonotype comes from a woman aged 45 to 65 with acute COVID-19. Specimen: PBMCs or T cells enriched from blood (not recorded which). This rearrangement joins TRBV11-2 to TRBJ2-7, with TRBD2 identical over 7 bases. The CDR3 protein is CASSLGPGGYEQYF. Here the CDR3 DNA reads TGTGCCAGCAGCTTGGGTCCGGGGGGATACGAGCAGTACTTC. The full variable domain, with the rest looked up from reference TRBV11-2 and TRBJ2-7, is EAGVAQSPRYKIIEKRQSVAFWCNPISGHATLYWYQQILGQGPKLLIQFQNNGVVDDSQLPKDRFSAERLKGVDSTLKIQPAKLEDSAVYLCASSLGPGGYEQYFGPGTRLTVT.